This is a list of T cell receptor beta chains from one sample in a study of T-cell memory formation after mild COVID-19. A single record per CDR3 protein comes from TCRdb applying MiXCR to the 5' RACE reads. Among 400,000 or so distinct CDR3 sequences, about 21% were seen once, and the ten largest hold around 13%. The sequenced material came from PBMCs or a T cell subset sorted from them (not recorded which). The receptors were gathered from an adult woman who had mild COVID-19 (a few samples of this study predate the infection). Cell type and time point are not known. CDR3s include the opening cysteine and the closing phenylalanine or tryptophan. The order of the fields is clone size, V gene, J gene, D gene, CDR3 protein, CDR3 DNA. A D gene is named only where the DNA matches it firmly. A row's size may be missing; if present it is once, few, many or a size class.

few,TRBV6-5,TRBJ2-2,TRBD1,CASRRDRSNTGELFF,TGTGCCAGCAGACGGGACAGGTCGAACACCGGGGAGCTGTTTTTT
many,TRBV7-2,TRBJ2-5,TRBD2,CASSLARTSGSETQYF,TGTGCCAGCAGCTTAGCGCGTACTAGCGGGAGTGAAACCCAGTACTTC
NA,TRBV9,TRBJ2-6,TRBD2,CASSVPGLAGSGANVLTF,TGTGCCAGCAGCGTCCCGGGACTAGCGGGCTCTGGGGCCAACGTCCTGACTTTC
few,TRBV5-1,TRBJ2-3,NA,CASSLGRRRTDTQYF,TGCGCCAGCAGCTTGGGTCGACGGCGCACAGATACGCAGTATTTT
NA,TRBV12-3/TRBV12-4,TRBJ2-3,TRBD1,CASSNPGDRVSDTQYF,TGTGCCAGCAGCAATCCGGGGGACAGGGTTTCAGATACGCAGTATTTT
few,TRBV5-1,TRBJ2-2,TRBD2,CASSQTSGGPNTGELFF,TGCGCCAGCAGCCAGACTAGCGGGGGGCCCAACACCGGGGAGCTGTTTTTT
NA,TRBV2,TRBJ1-5,NA,CASSEARRVSQPQHF,TGTGCCAGCAGTGAAGCGCGGCGGGTATCTCAGCCCCAGCATTTT
few,TRBV12-3/TRBV12-4,TRBJ2-3,NA,CASTAGLVRPARDTQYF,TGTGCCAGCACCGCAGGGTTGGTGCGGCCGGCGCGTGATACGCAGTATTTT
once,TRBV15,TRBJ2-5,NA,CATSRDGTELQETQYF,TGTGCCACCAGCAGAGATGGGACGGAACTCCAAGAGACCCAGTACTTC
NA,TRBV4-2,TRBJ2-1,NA,CASSQDEGGPNEQFF,TGTGCCAGCAGCCAAGATGAAGGGGGGCCCAATGAGCAGTTCTTC
NA,TRBV6-1,TRBJ1-5,NA,CASSGNRYSNQPQHF,TGTGCCAGCAGTGGGAACAGGTATAGCAATCAGCCCCAGCATTTT
few,TRBV5-4,TRBJ2-1,TRBD2,CASSRLSGGGHNEQFF,TGTGCCAGCAGCCGATTAAGCGGGGGGGGCCACAATGAGCAGTTCTTC
once,TRBV4-1,TRBJ1-3,NA,CASSQGRVSGSGNTIYF,TGCGCCAGCAGCCAAGGGCGGGTGTCGGGCTCTGGAAACACCATATATTTT
NA,TRBV5-1,TRBJ1-4,NA,CASSLATGEKLFF,TGCGCCAGCAGCTTGGCGACGGGGGAAAAACTGTTTTTT
NA,TRBV24-1,TRBJ1-1,NA,CATSDGGEGEAFF,TGTGCCACCAGTGACGGGGGGGAAGGTGAAGCTTTCTTT
NA,TRBV10-3,TRBJ2-7,NA,CAISETSVYEQYF,TGTGCCATCAGTGAGACATCGGTCTACGAGCAGTACTTC
NA,TRBV7-2,TRBJ1-1,TRBD1,CASSLWTGQNTEAFF,TGTGCCAGCAGCTTATGGACAGGACAGAACACTGAAGCTTTCTTT
few,TRBV4-1,TRBJ2-5,TRBD2,CASSRVSGAAETQYF,TGCGCCAGCAGCCGAGTTAGCGGGGCCGCCGAGACCCAGTACTTC
NA,TRBV20-1,TRBJ2-7,NA,CSARGTAPLEQYF,TGCAGTGCTCGGGGGACAGCCCCGTTGGAGCAGTACTTC
NA,TRBV29-1,TRBJ1-4,TRBD1,CSGQGGANEKLFF,TGCAGCGGTCAAGGGGGCGCGAATGAAAAACTGTTTTTT
NA,TRBV25-1,TRBJ2-5,NA,CASSEFGLPGREETQYF,TGTGCCAGCAGTGAATTCGGTCTTCCGGGAAGGGAAGAGACCCAGTACTTC
few,TRBV7-2,TRBJ2-1,TRBD2,CASSFVAGGGEQFF,TGTGCCAGCAGCTTTGTGGCGGGAGGGGGCGAGCAGTTCTTC
many,TRBV20-1,TRBJ2-7,TRBD2,CSASTSGGFSYEQYF,TGCAGTGCTAGCACTAGCGGGGGGTTCTCCTACGAGCAGTACTTC
NA,TRBV6-5,TRBJ1-3,NA,CASSQGLSGNTIYF,TGTGCCAGCTCCCAGGGGCTCTCTGGAAACACCATATATTTT
few,TRBV12-3/TRBV12-4,TRBJ2-1,TRBD2,CASSPLAGQIRSSYNEQFF,TGTGCCAGCAGTCCCCTAGCGGGGCAAATCCGAAGCTCCTACAATGAGCAGTTCTTC
NA,TRBV7-6,TRBJ1-6,NA,CASSQTVNSYNSPLHF,TGTGCCAGCAGCCAGACAGTTAATTCCTATAATTCACCCCTCCACTTT
NA,TRBV7-6,TRBJ2-2,TRBD1,CASSRGQGNGELFF,TGTGCCAGCAGCCGAGGACAGGGGAACGGGGAGCTGTTTTTT
few,TRBV9,TRBJ1-4,TRBD1,CASSRTGLVEKLFF,TGTGCCAGCAGCCGGACAGGGTTGGTTGAAAAACTGTTTTTT
NA,TRBV11-3,TRBJ2-1,NA,CASSPPEGDYNEQFF,TGTGCCAGCAGCCCACCCGAGGGAGACTACAATGAGCAGTTCTTC
NA,TRBV9,TRBJ1-2,NA,CASSVGDSLWDGYTF,TGTGCCAGCAGCGTTGGGGACTCGTTATGGGATGGCTACACCTTC
NA,TRBV7-2,TRBJ2-2,NA,CASTSSAALGTGELFF,TGTGCCAGCACCTCTAGCGCCGCCCTCGGGACCGGGGAGCTGTTTTTT
NA,TRBV5-1,TRBJ2-1,TRBD2,CASSLLLAGVNVNEQFF,TGCGCCAGCAGCTTGCTCCTAGCGGGAGTCAACGTCAATGAGCAGTTCTTC
few,TRBV12-5,TRBJ2-1,NA,CASGSGLGYEQFF,TGTGCTAGTGGTTCGGGGCTAGGGTATGAGCAGTTCTTC
many,TRBV12-3/TRBV12-4,TRBJ2-3,NA,CASSGASTDTQYF,TGTGCCAGCAGTGGTGCGAGCACAGATACGCAGTATTTT
NA,TRBV4-1,TRBJ2-7,NA,CASSQLLRGGRNEQYF,TGCGCCAGCAGCCAGTTATTGCGGGGCGGCCGGAACGAGCAGTACTTC
NA,TRBV10-3,TRBJ1-5,NA,CAISEQGTGNQPQHF,TGTGCCATCAGTGAGCAAGGGACCGGCAATCAGCCCCAGCATTTT
few,TRBV12-3/TRBV12-4,TRBJ2-1,NA,CASSHGGWGSSSYNEQFF,TGTGCCAGCAGTCATGGGGGTTGGGGCAGTTCCTCCTACAATGAGCAGTTCTTC
NA,TRBV19,TRBJ2-3,TRBD1,CASRRTGADTQYF,TGTGCCAGTAGAAGGACAGGAGCAGATACGCAGTATTTT
NA,TRBV14,TRBJ2-3,NA,CASSQGRIRTDTQYF,TGTGCCAGCAGCCAGGGCCGGATACGCACAGATACGCAGTATTTT
few,TRBV20-1,TRBJ1-1,NA,CSALDKNTEAFF,TGCAGTGCTCTCGACAAGAACACTGAAGCTTTCTTT